The 27 T cell receptor beta chains presented below share a single source sample, sequenced in a study of read filtering for tumor transcriptome and immune sequencing. This library used 300 to 450 ng RNA and molecular barcoded adaptors spanning alpha/delta and beta/gamma chains. TCRdb used MiXCR to reprocess the reads, holding one entry per CDR3 protein. This table holds 30,000 to 40,000 distinct CDR3 sequences, about 14% found once. Sequencing was performed on a population of CD138-negative cells sorted from bone marrow. The receptors were gathered from a donor at least 40 years old with multiple myeloma.

This sequence joins TRBV5-1 and TRBJ1-1, with unresolved D. V gave up 4 bases and J gave up 5 bases, with 21 bases separating them. There are 16 residues in the CDR3. In germline, CDR1 is SGHRS, CDR2 YFSETQ. The CDR3 nucleotides are TGCGCCAGCAGCCTGGGGAACTCAGGAAGAAGGACTGAAGCTTTCTTT. Its translation is CASSLGNSGRRTEAFF.

Details on this clonotype: Just one base apart from a much larger clone, this may be a read error. The chain links TRBV6-5 to TRBJ2-2; the match to TRBD1 covers 7 bases. CDR1 and CDR2 (germline): MNHEY, SVGAGI. The CDR3 consists of 13 residues. The CDR3 DNA sequence: TGTGCCAGCAGCCGACAGGGTACCGGGGAGCCGTTTTTT. Translated: CASSRQGTGEPFF.

This clonotype was detected ten times or more. The V and J genes are TRBV5-1 and TRBJ2-7; D unclear. This CDR3 contains 16 residues. Deletions cut 1 base from V and 3 bases from J, with 17 bases between. Germline loops: CDR1 SGHRS, CDR2 YFSETQ. This CDR3 reads CASSLNTHRRSYEQYF. CDR3 bases: TGCGCCAGCAGCTTGAACACCCACCGGAGAAGCTACGAGCAGTACTTC.

This clonotype has a handful of counts. J is TRBJ1-3 and V is TRBV10-3, with D unresolved. Deletions cut 0 bases from V and 0 bases from J, with 12 bases between. Germline CDR1 and CDR2: ENHRY and SYGVKD. The CDR3 totals 17 residues. For the CDR3, the DNA is TGTGCCATCAGTGAGTCGACCTCCGGACTCTCTGGAAACACCATATATTTT. Translating it yields CAISESTSGLSGNTIYF.

This clonotype was seen many times. This chain uses TRBV5-5 with TRBJ1-5, with D unclear. CDR3 size: 14 residues. Trimming shortened V by 0 bases and J by 3 bases, and 7 bases separated the two germline ends. CDR1 is SGHKS, CDR2 YYEKEE, per germline (reference sequence). The CDR3 loop reads CASSLEGYNQPQHF. The CDR3 nucleotides are TGTGCCAGCAGCTTGGAAGGTTACAATCAGCCCCAGCATTTT.

This clonotype occurred many times. This chain's CDR3 is CSARDPGTEAFF. DNA of the CDR3: TGCAGTGCTAGAGATCCGGGGACTGAAGCTTTCTTT. The chain links TRBV20-1 to TRBJ1-1; no definite D call. The ends were cut back, 0 bases at V and 5 bases at J, with 7 bases in the middle. Germline assignment: CDR1 DFQATT and CDR2 SNEGSKA (reference sequence). The CDR3 contains 12 residues.

As to this clonotype: Since a much larger clone is just one base distant, this may be a read error. This chain uses TRBV29-1 with TRBJ1-1; 7 nucleotides align to TRBD1. Germline-derived CDR1 and CDR2 are SQVTM and ANQGSEA. With V trimmed by 8 bases and J by 6 bases, 9 bases remained unmatched. This CDR3 comprises 12 residues. CDR3 sequence (DNA): TGCAGCATCAGACAGGGAGTAGCTGAAGCTTTCTTT. Translated, it gives CSIRQGVAEAFF.

This clonotype was counted many times. The chain has TRBV2 and TRBJ2-2, with 7 bases identical to TRBD1. CDR3 length equals 14 residues. V shed 7 bases and J 5 bases; nucleotides not matched to a gene: 7. Per the germline V gene, CDR1 is SNHLY and CDR2 is FYNNEI. The CDR3 is CASMDRSLTGELFF. The CDR3 coding sequence is TGTGCCAGCATGGACAGGTCGTTAACCGGGGAGCTGTTTTTT.

This clonotype has a count of ten or more. This CDR3 is missing its conserved last phenylalanine or tryptophan, likely due to a read error. The chain is built from TRBV6-5 and TRBJ2-2, with 7 bases matching TRBD1. Per germline, CDR1 MNHEY and CDR2 SVGAGI. The CDR3 is 14 residues long. After removal of 4 bases from V and 5 bases from J, the junction contained 4 bases not matched to a gene. The CDR3 DNA is TGTGCCAGCAGTTCCGACAGGGTTACCGGGGAGCTGTTTATT. Its protein is CASSSDRVTGELFI.

With regard to this clonotype: One end of the junction is discordant with germline, which a read error may explain. V gene TRBV7-2 combines with J gene TRBJ1-1; D possibly corresponds to TRBD1 (5 bases). Germline V gene lookup returns CDR1 SGHTA and CDR2 FQGNSA. This CDR3 has 13 residues. The CDR3, as DNA: TGTGCCAGCAGCCTGGCATGGGGCACTGAGGCTTTCTTT. Protein product: CASSLAWGTEAFF.

About this clonotype itself: A read error may explain this, as a much larger clone is one base away. This chain uses TRBV20-1 with TRBJ2-1, with D unresolved. The CDR3 consists of 13 residues. Per the germline V gene, CDR1 is DFQATT and CDR2 is SNEGSKA (reference sequence). CDR3 amino acids: CGARSGSVNGQFF. The CDR3 DNA is TGCGGTGCTAGATCCGGCTCGGTCAATGGGCAGTTCTTC.

This clonotype was counted ten times or more. The V call is TRBV27, the J call TRBJ2-7, with a possible D match to TRBD1 (6 bases). Per the germline V gene, CDR1 is MNHEY and CDR2 is SMNVEV (reference sequence). V lost 5 bases and J lost 4, with 12 bases in between. CDR3 length: 13 amino acids. The CDR3, as DNA: TGTGCCAGCAGTCGCGGACAGCTATACGAGCAGTACTTC. Amino acids: CASSRGQLYEQYF.

Of note for this clonotype: One end of the junction is discordant with germline, which a read error may explain. The J gene is TRBJ2-7, the V gene TRBV18; TRBD1 might be the D (6 bases). The CDR3 sequence is 14 residues long. CDR1 is KGHSH, CDR2 LQKENI, per germline. The CDR3 bases are TGTGCCAGCCCACCAATGATCAGGGGTGACGAGCAGCACTTC. It codes for CASPPMIRGDEQHF. Variable domain in full (rest from reference TRBV18 and TRBJ2-7): NAGVMQNPRHLVRRRGQEARLRCSPMKGHSHVYWYRQLPEEGLKFMVYLQKENIIDESGMPKERFSAEFPKEGPSILRIQQVVRGDSAAYFCASPPMIRGDEQHFGPGTRLTVT.

A remark on this clonotype: This sequence is one base from a far larger clone and is likely a read error. V is TRBV12-3 or TRBV12-4 and J is TRBJ1-1; D not resolved. The CDR3 has 15 residues. The V gene lost 10 bases and the J gene lost 5 bases, with 23 bases spanning the gap. The chain's CDR3 is CANIHGLPSVTEAFF. CDR3 nucleotides: TGTGCCAACATTCATGGACTCCCGAGCGTAACTGAAGCTTTCTTT.

This clonotype showed up just a few times. The chain is built from TRBV7-9 and TRBJ2-3; TRBD2 matches 10 bases. The V and J ends lost 8 bases and 5 bases, in that order; junction bases with no gene match: 13. In germline, CDR1 is SEHNR, CDR2 FQNEAQ (reference sequence). CDR3 length equals 16 residues. The DNA of the CDR3 is TGTGCCAGCCAAGCGGGGGGGGTCCGTTTTGGAGATACGCAGTATTTT. It specifies CASQAGGVRFGDTQYF.

This clonotype was detected many times. The rearrangement uses TRBV12-3 or TRBV12-4 and TRBJ1-5; TRBD1 is a possible D gene (5 bases). The CDR3 length is 19 residues. V was shortened by 1 base and J by 3 bases, with 22 bases between the two germline ends. For the CDR3, the DNA is TGTGCCAGCAGTTTAGGGCGTGGGGCCTATCCCAATTCCAATCAGCCCCAGCATTTT. Translation: CASSLGRGAYPNSNQPQHF.

This clonotype came up many times. The chain joins TRBV6-5 to TRBJ2-7; D is undetermined. Germline V gives CDR1 MNHEY, CDR2 SVGAGI. This CDR3 spans 13 amino acids. With 8 bases removed from V and 5 bases from J, the gap between germline ends came to 16 bases. CDR3 region: CASADGGRDEQYF. DNA for the CDR3: TGTGCCAGCGCTGACGGCGGAAGGGACGAGCAGTACTTC.

This clonotype was recorded many times. The genes are TRBV20-1 and TRBJ2-7, with D possibly TRBD1 on 6 matching bases. CDR1 DFQATT and CDR2 SNEGSKA come from the germline V gene (reference sequence). V lost 0 bases to trimming and J lost 3 bases, with 12 bases between them. The CDR3 length is 14 residues. CDR3: CSARDLIGGYEQYF. The CDR3 bases are TGCAGTGCTAGAGATCTGATAGGGGGCTACGAGCAGTACTTC.

A few counts support this clonotype. The rearrangement links TRBV20-1 to TRBJ1-1; perhaps TRBD1 as D (5 bases). The V end lost 3 bases, the J end lost 2 bases, and 16 bases lay between the germline ends. Looked up from germline, CDR1 is DFQATT and CDR2 is SNEGSKA (reference sequence). The CDR3 runs to 15 residues. The CDR3 DNA is TGCAGTGCTAGCCCCCGGGCCGGGGGAAACACTGAAGCTTTCTTT. Translating it yields CSASPRAGGNTEAFF.

This clonotype was detected ten times or more. This chain connects TRBV11-3 to TRBJ2-1; D remains unclear. V was clipped by 0 bases and J by 6 bases, with 3 bases between them. The CDR3 covers 12 residues. Germline V lookup: CDR1 SGHNT, CDR2 YENEEA. CDR3 protein: CASSLESNEQFF. The CDR3 DNA reads TGTGCCAGCAGCTTAGAGTCCAATGAGCAGTTCTTC.

By sample fraction, this clonotype is medium-sized (0.01 to 0.1%). J is TRBJ1-1 and V is TRBV7-9; D remains unclear. Deletions cut 4 bases from V and 7 bases from J, with 10 bases between. The CDR3 spans 12 residues. Germline values: CDR1 SEHNR, CDR2 FQNEAQ (reference sequence). For the CDR3, the DNA is TGTGCCAGCAGCTGGGGAGCAGATGAAGCTTTCTTT. Its translation is CASSWGADEAFF. Looking up the rest from reference TRBV7-9 and TRBJ1-1 gives the full variable domain: DTGVSQNPRHKITKRGQNVTFRCDPISEHNRLYWYRQTLGQGPEFLTYFQNEAQLEKSRLLSDRFSAERPKGSFSTLEIQRTEQGDSAMYLCASSWGADEAFFGQGTRLTVV.

This clonotype was seen ten or more times. CDR3 in amino acids: CASSLGAANEKLFF. CDR3 in DNA: TGTGCCAGCAGCTTAGGGGCAGCTAATGAAAAACTGTTTTTT. V gene TRBV7-9 combines with J gene TRBJ1-4; D unresolved. Deletions cut 1 base from V and 3 bases from J, with 6 bases between. From germline, CDR1 is SEHNR and CDR2 FQNEAQ (reference sequence). CDR3 size: 14 residues.

This clonotype was seen repeatedly, ten times or more. This chain links TRBV2 with TRBJ2-7; 7 bases map to TRBD1. Germline lookup yields CDR1 SNHLY and CDR2 FYNNEI. This CDR3 comprises 15 residues. V lost 4 bases, J lost 4 bases, and 10 bases stayed unmatched. CDR3 sequence reads: CASSARDSLSYEQYF. The CDR3 DNA sequence: TGTGCCAGCAGTGCAAGGGACAGTCTTTCATACGAGCAGTACTTC. The full variable domain, with the rest looked up from reference TRBV2 and TRBJ2-7, is EPEVTQTPSHQVTQMGQEVILRCVPISNHLYFYWYRQILGQKVEFLVSFYNNEISEKSEIFDDQFSVERPDGSNFTLKIRSTKLEDSAMYFCASSARDSLSYEQYFGPGTRLTVT.

This clonotype was seen at least ten times. This chain uses TRBV5-1 with TRBJ1-1, with D unclear. The CDR3 is 14 residues long. Trimming left V 6 bases short and J 2 bases short, with 14 bases between. Germline V gene sequence: CDR1 SGHRS, CDR2 YFSETQ. CDR3 bases: TGCGCCAGCAAGTTAATTGAGGGCAACACTGAAGCTTTCTTT. Its translation is CASKLIEGNTEAFF.

The table lists this clonotype with many counts. The V gene is TRBV15, the J gene TRBJ1-5; D uncertain. The CDR3 consists of 15 residues. CDR1 is LNHNV, CDR2 YYDKDF, per germline (reference sequence). Between the trimmed V and J ends, which lost 0 bases and 3 bases, there was a span of 9 bases. The CDR3 nucleotides read TGTGCCACCAGCAGAGATGGATGGCCCAATCAGCCCCAGCATTTT. It is translated as CATSRDGWPNQPQHF.

This clonotype came up many times. The rearrangement links TRBV2 to TRBJ2-1; the D gene could be TRBD1 or TRBD2 (5 bases each). The germline CDR1 and CDR2 sequences are SNHLY and FYNNEI. The CDR3 loop spans 17 amino acids. V shed 1 base and J shed 3 bases, with 16 bases lying between them. DNA for the CDR3: TGTGCCAGCAGTGAAGGAGGGGTGGCTGGGTACTACAATGAGCAGTTCTTC. Translating gives CASSEGGVAGYYNEQFF.

Concerning this clonotype: With a far larger clone one base away, a read error is the likely cause. This chain links TRBV4-3 with TRBJ2-1; D unclear. Looked up from germline, CDR1 is LGHNA and CDR2 is YSLEER. The CDR3 totals 15 residues. The CDR3 here is CASSQERSETYEQCF. In DNA, the CDR3 is TGCGCCAGCAGCCAAGAAAGGAGCGAAACTTACGAGCAGTGCTTC.